What follows are 25 T cell receptor beta chains derived from one specimen sequenced in a study of CD8 T cells in Susac syndrome. Roughly 0.45 to 1 ug RNA was reverse transcribed with random hexamers. One entry per CDR3 protein results from TCRdb running MiXCR on the immunoSEQ multiplex PCR reads. This table holds 180,000 or so distinct CDR3 sequences, more than 90% found once. Material: CD4+ T cells from PBMCs. The receptors were sampled from a human donor in good health.

The chain couples TRBV29-1 to TRBJ2-5; D is ambiguous. Germline-derived CDR1 and CDR2 are SQVTM and ANQGSEA. V lost 6 bases, J lost 1 base, and 9 bases lay in between. The CDR3 runs 12 residues. This CDR3 reads CSVREGQETQYF. CDR3 DNA: TGCAGCGTCCGTGAAGGCCAAGAGACCCAGTACTTC. Combining the CDR3 with reference TRBV29-1 and TRBJ2-5 gives the whole variable domain SAVISQKPSRDICQRGTSLTIQCQVDSQVTMMFWYRQQPGQSLTLIATANQGSEATYESGFVIDKFPISRPNLTFSTLTVSNMSPEDSSIYLCSVREGQETQYFGPGTRLLVL.

The chain carries TRBV29-1 and TRBJ2-1, with 9 nucleotides matching TRBD1. The junction had 4 bases not matched to a gene; V was cut back by 3 bases and J by 4 bases. Germline V CDR1 and CDR2: SQVTM, ANQGSEA. The CDR3 runs 14 residues. CDR3 nucleotides: TGCAGCGTTGAGTACAGGGGGCTGTACAATGAGCAGTTCTTC. Protein product: CSVEYRGLYNEQFF.

This chain links TRBV5-6 with TRBJ2-3; D unclear. CDR1 is SGHDT, CDR2 YYEEEE, per germline. V was trimmed by 4 bases and J by 3 bases, leaving 15 bases between them. The CDR3 is 15 residues long. For the CDR3, the DNA is TGTGCCAGCAGCAACACAGACCTAGGGACAGATACGCAGTATTTT. Translated, it gives CASSNTDLGTDTQYF. Complete variable domain (other parts from reference TRBV5-6 and TRBJ2-3): DAGVTQSPTHLIKTRGQQVTLRCSPKSGHDTVSWYQQALGQGPQFIFQYYEEEERQRGNFPDRFSGHQFPNYSSELNVNALLLGDSALYLCASSNTDLGTDTQYFGPGTRLTVL.

The chain joins TRBV24-1 to TRBJ2-7, with D perhaps TRBD2 (5 bases). Germline loops: CDR1 KGHDR, CDR2 SFDVKD. Trimming pared 6 bases from V and 7 bases from J, leaving 12 bases between. This CDR3 comprises 12 residues. The CDR3 spells CATSRYSGEQYF. CDR3 nucleotide sequence: TGTGCCACCAGTCGATATTCGGGAGAGCAGTACTTC.

The chain uses TRBV3-1 and TRBJ2-7, with D tentatively TRBD1 (6 bases). V shed 4 bases and J shed 0 bases, with 16 bases lying between them. From germline, CDR1 is LGHDT and CDR2 YNNKEL (reference sequence). The length of the CDR3 is 16 residues. CDR3 coding DNA: TGTGCCAGCAGCCTTCACCGGGACAAAAGCTCCTACGAGCAGTACTTC. As protein: CASSLHRDKSSYEQYF.

The chain has TRBV29-1 and TRBJ2-5; no clear D. This CDR3 comprises 12 residues. The germline V gene has CDR1 SQVTM and CDR2 ANQGSEA. V was cut by 3 bases and J by 5 bases, with 10 bases left in between. This CDR3 is CSVDSSGETQYF. CDR3 in DNA: TGCAGCGTTGATAGCAGTGGCGAGACCCAGTACTTC.

This chain connects TRBV7-2 to TRBJ1-1; weak D call: TRBD1 (5 bases). Trimming pared 5 bases from V and 1 base from J, leaving 11 bases between. This CDR3 has 14 residues. Germline loops: CDR1 SGHTA, CDR2 FQGNSA. CDR3 bases: TGTGCCAGCAGCAAGGACGGGACGAACACTGAAGCTTTCTTT. Its translation is CASSKDGTNTEAFF. Full variable domain (remainder filled in from reference TRBV7-2 and TRBJ1-1): GAGVSQSPSNKVTEKGKDVELRCDPISGHTALYWYRQSLGQGLEFLIYFQGNSAPDKSGLPSDRFSAERTGGSVSTLTIQRTQQEDSAVYLCASSKDGTNTEAFFGQGTRLTVV.

The chain uses TRBV13 and TRBJ2-7, with unresolved D. V lost 6 bases to trimming and J lost 5 bases, with 8 bases between them. This CDR3 region has 11 residues. The germline CDR1 and CDR2 sequences are PRHDT and FYEKMQ (reference sequence). CDR3 sequence reads: CASSWAHEQYF. CDR3 in DNA: TGTGCCAGCAGTTGGGCTCACGAGCAGTACTTC.

V is TRBV12-3 or TRBV12-4 and J is TRBJ2-5, with D tentatively TRBD2 (6 bases). The length of the CDR3 is 15 residues. The germline V and J ends were trimmed by 7 bases and 5 bases, with 20 bases remaining between them. The CDR3 loop reads CASKPGGLATETQYF. The CDR3 nucleotides read TGTGCCAGCAAACCTGGAGGGCTAGCGACCGAGACCCAGTACTTC.

The chain links TRBV20-1 to TRBJ2-5, with TRBD2 identical over 8 bases. There are 13 residues in the CDR3. J gave up 5 bases and V 5 bases, and 7 bases lay outside the gene matches. Per germline, CDR1 DFQATT and CDR2 SNEGSKA (reference sequence). The CDR3 is CSAGRGGLETQYF. Written as DNA, the CDR3 is TGCAGTGCTGGCCGGGGGGGCCTTGAGACCCAGTACTTC.

The chain recombines TRBV7-2 with TRBJ2-1, with 9 bases that match TRBD1. The germline V gene has CDR1 SGHTA and CDR2 FQGNSA. V trimming: 5 bases; J trimming: 10 bases; junction bases outside the gene matches: 6. The CDR3 extends over 13 amino acids. The CDR3 DNA reads as TGTGCCAGCAGCCGAACCGGGACAGGGGAGCAGTTCTTC. Its protein product is CASSRTGTGEQFF.

This CDR3 reads CASREQGAAGYTF. In nucleotides, the CDR3 is TGTGCCAGCAGGGAACAGGGGGCGGCTGGCTACACCTTC. J is TRBJ1-2 and V is TRBV2; TRBD1 matches at 9 bases. V was pared by 6 bases and J by 7 bases, with 6 bases of the junction left unmatched. The CDR3 has 13 residues. The germline CDR1 and CDR2 sequences are SNHLY and FYNNEI.

This clonotype was found once. The chain is built from TRBV7-9 and TRBJ1-5, with TRBD1 as a possible D gene (5 bases). Trimming took 7 bases from V and 6 from J, leaving 13 bases between them. Germline CDR1 is SEHNR and CDR2 is FQNEAQ (reference sequence). CDR3 length: 13 amino acids. CDR3 coding DNA: TGTGCCAGCACCCTGGGGGACGGTCAGCCCCAGCATTTT. Translating gives CASTLGDGQPQHF. Full variable domain (outside the CDR3, taken from reference TRBV7-9 and TRBJ1-5): DTGVSQNPRHKITKRGQNVTFRCDPISEHNRLYWYRQTLGQGPEFLTYFQNEAQLEKSRLLSDRFSAERPKGSFSTLEIQRTEQGDSAMYLCASTLGDGQPQHFGDGTRLSIL.

The chain combines TRBV15 with TRBJ2-3; perhaps TRBD2 as D (7 bases). V lost 3 bases and J 4 bases, leaving 11 bases between the germline ends. This CDR3 is built from 14 residues. Germline CDR1 reads LNHNV; CDR2 reads YYDKDF (reference sequence). The CDR3 bases are TGTGCCACCAGCAGGGGGGGGGCGCCAGATACGCAGTATTTT. Amino acid sequence: CATSRGGAPDTQYF.

The V call is TRBV7-9, the J call TRBJ2-7; 7 nucleotides line up with TRBD1. Germline trimming cut 4 bases from V and 6 bases from J; bases unmatched to any gene: 12. The CDR3 sequence is 15 residues long. CDR1 and CDR2 from the germline V gene are SEHNR and FQNEAQ (reference sequence). CDR3 sequence (DNA): TGTGCCAGCAGCTCGGACAGGCCCACGCTTGGCGAGCAGTACTTC. It yields the protein CASSSDRPTLGEQYF.

J is TRBJ2-3 and V is TRBV5-4; 9 nucleotides line up with TRBD1. CDR3 length equals 16 residues. Germline assignment: CDR1 SGHNT and CDR2 YYREEE (reference sequence). V trimming: 2 bases; J trimming: 3 bases; junction bases outside the gene matches: 7. Here the CDR3 DNA reads TGTGCCAGCAGCTTTACCATCGGACAGGGGACAGATACGCAGTATTTT. This codes for CASSFTIGQGTDTQYF.

The CDR3: CASSPPANTEAFF. The CDR3 DNA follows: TGTGCCAGCTCACCACCGGCGAACACTGAAGCTTTCTTT. The chain has TRBV18 and TRBJ1-1; unclear D gene. The CDR3 spans 13 residues. The V end lost 0 bases, the J end lost 1 base, and 3 bases lay between the germline ends. The germline V gene has CDR1 KGHSH and CDR2 LQKENI.

The rearrangement uses TRBV6-5 and TRBJ1-5, with D hard to call. This CDR3 region has 15 residues. Trimming took 0 bases from V and 3 from J, leaving 9 bases between them. The germline V gene has CDR1 MNHEY and CDR2 SVGAGI. The CDR3 protein is CASSYSGGNNQPQHF. The CDR3 DNA follows: TGTGCCAGCAGTTACTCGGGCGGAAACAATCAGCCCCAGCATTTT.

V and J are TRBV25-1 and TRBJ1-6; D not certain. V was clipped by 3 bases and J by 8 bases, with 8 bases between them. Germline assignment: CDR1 MGHDK and CDR2 SYGVNS. The CDR3 spans 13 residues. DNA for the CDR3: TGTGCCAGCAGTGACCTCTCGGATTCACCCCTCCACTTT. This encodes CASSDLSDSPLHF.

V is TRBV19 and J is TRBJ1-5, with TRBD1 matching over 8 bases. The CDR3 is 15 amino acids. CDR1 is LNHDA and CDR2 is SQIVND in the germline V gene (reference sequence). J lost 4 bases, V lost 5 bases, and 7 bases had no gene match. In DNA form, the CDR3 reads TGTGCCAGTAGTCCGTGGACAGGGAGAAATCAGCCCCAGCATTTT. Translation: CASSPWTGRNQPQHF.

This chain joins TRBV5-1 and TRBJ2-1; 7 bases agree with TRBD1. The J segment lost 8 bases and the V segment lost 0 bases, leaving 5 bases of the junction unmatched. CDR1 is SGHRS and CDR2 is YFSETQ in the germline V gene. This CDR3 has 14 amino acids. CDR3 DNA: TGCGCCAGCAGCTTGGCCGAAACAGGGGATGAGCAGTTCTTC. This encodes CASSLAETGDEQFF. Variable domain in full (rest from reference TRBV5-1 and TRBJ2-1): KAGVTQTPRYLIKTRGQQVTLSCSPISGHRSVSWYQQTPGQGLQFLFEYFSETQRNKGNFPGRFSGRQFSNSRSEMNVSTLELGDSALYLCASSLAETGDEQFFGPGTRLTVL.

This clonotype was seen just once. A junction boundary mismatches the germline segment, possibly from a read error. This chain links TRBV12-3 or TRBV12-4 with TRBJ1-2; 8 bases are shared with TRBD1. The CDR3 extends over 15 amino acids. The CDR3, as DNA: TGTGCCAGCAGTCTAGCCCTCAGGGGGCGATATGGCTACACCTTC. Its protein product is CASSLALRGRYGYTF.

The rearrangement links TRBV7-6 to TRBJ1-2, with D uncertain. The CDR3 contains 14 residues. Germline loops: CDR1 SGHVS, CDR2 FNYEAQ. The V and J ends lost 5 bases and 8 bases respectively, with 18 bases between them. The CDR3 region is CASSRPQEGGGYTF. The CDR3 DNA is TGTGCCAGCAGCCGCCCCCAAGAGGGTGGAGGCTACACCTTC.

The DNA of the CDR3 is TGTGCCAGCAGATCCCCGGGGTCCTACGAGCAGTACTTC. Translating gives CASRSPGSYEQYF. V gene TRBV12-3 or TRBV12-4 combines with J gene TRBJ2-7; TRBD2 is a possible D gene (5 bases). Trimming pared 6 bases from V and 1 base from J, leaving 10 bases between. This CDR3 region has 13 residues.

This clonotype has just one count. The rearrangement joins TRBV7-8 to TRBJ1-5; D unresolved. Germline V CDR1 and CDR2: SGHVS, FQNEAQ. V lost 5 bases, J lost 4 bases, and 15 bases lay in between. This CDR3 comprises 15 residues. CDR3 bases: TGTGCCAGCAGCCCGATGCAGAGCTCGAATCAGCCCCAGCATTTT. Translating it yields CASSPMQSSNQPQHF. The variable domain in full, with the rest retrieved from reference TRBV7-8 and TRBJ1-5, is GAGVSQSPRYKVAKRGQDVALRCDPISGHVSLFWYQQALGQGPEFLTYFQNEAQLDKSGLPSDRFFAERPEGSVSTLKIQRTQQEDSAVYLCASSPMQSSNQPQHFGDGTRLSIL.